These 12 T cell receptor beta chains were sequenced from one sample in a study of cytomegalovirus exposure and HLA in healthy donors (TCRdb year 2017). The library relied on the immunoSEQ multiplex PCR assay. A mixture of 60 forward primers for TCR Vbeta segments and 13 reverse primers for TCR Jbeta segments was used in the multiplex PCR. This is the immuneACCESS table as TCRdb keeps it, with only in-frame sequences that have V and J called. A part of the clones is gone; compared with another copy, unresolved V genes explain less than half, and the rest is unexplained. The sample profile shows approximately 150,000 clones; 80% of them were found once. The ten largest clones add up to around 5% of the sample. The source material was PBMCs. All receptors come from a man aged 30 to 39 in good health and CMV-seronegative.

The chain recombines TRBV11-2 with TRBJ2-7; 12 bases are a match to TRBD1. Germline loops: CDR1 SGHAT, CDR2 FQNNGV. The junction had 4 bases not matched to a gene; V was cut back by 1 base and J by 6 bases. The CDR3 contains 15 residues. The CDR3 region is CASSLGGTGGSEQYF. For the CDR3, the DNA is TGTGCCAGCAGCTTAGGCGGGACAGGGGGCTCCGAGCAGTACTTC.

CDR3 loop: CASSLGFSGRQYNEQFF. DNA for the CDR3: TGTGCCAGCAGCTTAGGGTTTAGCGGGAGGCAATACAATGAGCAGTTCTTC. The chain recombines TRBV11-2 with TRBJ2-1; 10 nucleotides line up with TRBD2. This CDR3 comprises 17 residues. The ends lost 1 base at V and 4 bases at J; junction bases unmatched: 7. Germline V lookup: CDR1 SGHAT, CDR2 FQNNGV.

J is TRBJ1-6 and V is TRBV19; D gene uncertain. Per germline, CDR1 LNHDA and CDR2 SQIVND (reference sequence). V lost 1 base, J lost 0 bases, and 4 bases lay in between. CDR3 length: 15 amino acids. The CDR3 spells CASSIGDSYNSPLHF. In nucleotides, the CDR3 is TGTGCCAGTAGTATAGGAGACTCCTATAATTCACCCCTCCACTTT.

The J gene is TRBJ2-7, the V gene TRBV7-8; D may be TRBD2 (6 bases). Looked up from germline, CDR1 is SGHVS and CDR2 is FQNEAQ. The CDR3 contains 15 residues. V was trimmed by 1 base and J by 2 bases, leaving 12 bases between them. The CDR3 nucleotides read TGTGCCAGCAGCTTAGACCCGGGAGTGCCCTACGAGCAGTACTTC. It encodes CASSLDPGVPYEQYF. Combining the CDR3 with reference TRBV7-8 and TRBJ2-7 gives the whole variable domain GAGVSQSPRYKVAKRGQDVALRCDPISGHVSLFWYQQALGQGPEFLTYFQNEAQLDKSGLPSDRFFAERPEGSVSTLKIQRTQQEDSAVYLCASSLDPGVPYEQYFGPGTRLTVT.

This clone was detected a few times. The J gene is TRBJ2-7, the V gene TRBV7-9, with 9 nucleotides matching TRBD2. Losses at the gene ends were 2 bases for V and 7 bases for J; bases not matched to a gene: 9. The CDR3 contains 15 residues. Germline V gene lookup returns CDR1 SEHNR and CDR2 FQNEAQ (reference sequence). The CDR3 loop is CASSLQGLAALEQYF. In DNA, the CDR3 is TGTGCCAGCAGCTTACAGGGACTAGCCGCTTTGGAGCAGTACTTC. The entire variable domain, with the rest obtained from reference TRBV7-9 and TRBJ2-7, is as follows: DTGVSQNPRHKITKRGQNVTFRCDPISEHNRLYWYRQTLGQGPEFLTYFQNEAQLEKSRLLSDRFSAERPKGSFSTLEIQRTEQGDSAMYLCASSLQGLAALEQYFGPGTRLTVT.

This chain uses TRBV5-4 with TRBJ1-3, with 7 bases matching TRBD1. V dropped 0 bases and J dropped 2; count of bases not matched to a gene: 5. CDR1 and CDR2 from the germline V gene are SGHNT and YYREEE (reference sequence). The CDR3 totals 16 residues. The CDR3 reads CASSLEGARAGNTIYF. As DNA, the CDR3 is TGTGCCAGCAGCTTGGAGGGGGCGAGAGCTGGAAACACCATATATTTT.

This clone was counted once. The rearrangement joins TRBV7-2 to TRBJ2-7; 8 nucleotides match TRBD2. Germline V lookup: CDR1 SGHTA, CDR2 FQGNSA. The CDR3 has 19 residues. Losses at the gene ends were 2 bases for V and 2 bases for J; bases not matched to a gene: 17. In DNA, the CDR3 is TGTGCCAGCAGCTTAAACGGTGACGGTGTAGCGGGGACAACCTACGAGCAGTACTTC. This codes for CASSLNGDGVAGTTYEQYF.

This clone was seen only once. CDR3 in amino acids: CSVLDRDGYTF. CDR3 DNA sequence: TGCAGCGTCCTAGACAGGGACGGCTACACCTTC. J is TRBJ1-2 and V is TRBV29-1; 7 bases agree with TRBD1. CDR1 and CDR2 from the germline V gene are SQVTM and ANQGSEA. Trimming cost V 6 bases and J 8 bases; bases outside gene matches: 6. The CDR3 sequence is 11 residues long.

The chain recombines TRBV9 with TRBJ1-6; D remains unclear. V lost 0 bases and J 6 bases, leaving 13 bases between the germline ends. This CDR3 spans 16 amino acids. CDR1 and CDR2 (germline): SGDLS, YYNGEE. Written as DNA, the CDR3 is TGTGCCAGCAGCGTAGGATCGGGTGCTGTTAATTCACCCCTCCACTTT. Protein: CASSVGSGAVNSPLHF. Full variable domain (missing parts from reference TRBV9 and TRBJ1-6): DSGVTQTPKHLITATGQRVTLRCSPRSGDLSVYWYQQSLDQGLQFLIQYYNGEERAKGNILERFSAQQFPDLHSELNLSSLELGDSALYFCASSVGSGAVNSPLHFGNGTRLTVT.

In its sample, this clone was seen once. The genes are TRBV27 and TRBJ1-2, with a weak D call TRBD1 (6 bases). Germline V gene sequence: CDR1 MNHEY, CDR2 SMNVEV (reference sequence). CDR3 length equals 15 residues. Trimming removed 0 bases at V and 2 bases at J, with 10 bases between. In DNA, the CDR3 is TGTGCCAGCAGTTTATCGCCGACAGGAAACTATGGCTACACCTTC. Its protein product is CASSLSPTGNYGYTF.

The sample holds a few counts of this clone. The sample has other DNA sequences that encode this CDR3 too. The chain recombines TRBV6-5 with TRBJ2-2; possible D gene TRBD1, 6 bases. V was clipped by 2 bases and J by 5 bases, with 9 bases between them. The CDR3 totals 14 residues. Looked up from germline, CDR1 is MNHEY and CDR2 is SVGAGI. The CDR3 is CASSYSRGTGELFF. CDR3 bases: TGTGCCAGCAGTTACAGCAGGGGAACCGGGGAGCTGTTTTTT.

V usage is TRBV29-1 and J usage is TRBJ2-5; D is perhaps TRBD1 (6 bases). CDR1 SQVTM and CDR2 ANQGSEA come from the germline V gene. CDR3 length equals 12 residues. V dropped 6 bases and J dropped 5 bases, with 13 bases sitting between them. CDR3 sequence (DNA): TGCAGCGTGGACAGCAGGGTGGAGACCCAGTACTTC. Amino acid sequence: CSVDSRVETQYF.